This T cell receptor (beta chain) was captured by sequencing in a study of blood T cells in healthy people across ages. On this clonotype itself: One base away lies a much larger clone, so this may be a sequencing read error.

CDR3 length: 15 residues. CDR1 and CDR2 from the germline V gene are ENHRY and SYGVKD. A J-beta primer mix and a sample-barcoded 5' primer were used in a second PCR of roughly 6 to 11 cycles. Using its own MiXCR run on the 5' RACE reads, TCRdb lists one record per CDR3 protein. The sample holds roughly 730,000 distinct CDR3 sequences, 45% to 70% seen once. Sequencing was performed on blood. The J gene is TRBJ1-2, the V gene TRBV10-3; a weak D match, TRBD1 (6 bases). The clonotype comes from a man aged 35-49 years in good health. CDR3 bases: TGTGCCATCAGTGAGTCCAGACAGGATAACTTTGGCTACACCTTC. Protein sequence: CAISESRQDNFGYTF.